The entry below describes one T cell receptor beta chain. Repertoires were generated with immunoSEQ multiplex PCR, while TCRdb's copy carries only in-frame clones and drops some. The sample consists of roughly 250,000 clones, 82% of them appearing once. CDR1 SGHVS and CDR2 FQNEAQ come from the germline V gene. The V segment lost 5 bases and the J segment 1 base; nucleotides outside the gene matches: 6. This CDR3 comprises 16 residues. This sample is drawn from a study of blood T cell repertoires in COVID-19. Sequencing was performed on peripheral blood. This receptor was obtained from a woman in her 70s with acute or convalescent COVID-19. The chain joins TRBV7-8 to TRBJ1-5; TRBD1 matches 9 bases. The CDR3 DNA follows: TGTGCCAGCAGCCTTACAGGGGGCCAAAGCAATCAGCCCCAGCATTTT. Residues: CASSLTGGQSNQPQHF.